These 10 T cell receptor beta chains share one sample of origin, sequenced in a study of blood T cell repertoires in COVID-19. TCRdb's copy holds only in-frame clones and misses some; the assay was immunoSEQ multiplex PCR. The table includes around 65,000 clones, more than 65% detected once. The sequenced sample was peripheral blood. The receptors were sampled from a woman older than 75 with active or convalescent COVID-19.

V usage is TRBV30 and J usage is TRBJ1-2; TRBD1 is a possible D gene (6 bases). This CDR3 contains 12 residues. V was shortened by 0 bases and J by 4 bases, with 6 bases between the two germline ends. CDR1 is GTSNPN and CDR2 is SVGIG in the germline V gene (reference sequence). In nucleotides, the CDR3 is TGTGCCTGGAGTGTACAGGGCTATGGCTACACCTTC. Translating gives CAWSVQGYGYTF.

V is TRBV29-1 and J is TRBJ1-2, with TRBD1 matching over 9 bases. CDR3 size: 13 residues. The germline V gene has CDR1 SQVTM and CDR2 ANQGSEA. With V trimmed by 7 bases and J by 8 bases, 11 bases remained unmatched. Here the CDR3 DNA reads TGCAGCGGATCAAGGGGACAGGGAGGCGGCTACACCTTC. This encodes CSGSRGQGGGYTF.

This chain connects TRBV24-1 to TRBJ2-2; possible D gene TRBD1, 6 bases. Germline CDR1 reads KGHDR; CDR2 reads SFDVKD. V shed 3 bases and J shed 2 bases, with 12 bases lying between them. The CDR3 is 16 residues long. The CDR3 protein is CATSDQSGANTGELFF. Written as DNA, the CDR3 is TGTGCCACCAGTGATCAGTCAGGGGCTAACACCGGGGAGCTGTTTTTT.

In its sample, this clone was seen once. This sequence may be a read error, since a much larger clone differs from it by one base. The chain joins TRBV6-1 to TRBJ1-1; possibly TRBD1 for D (5 bases). Trimming stripped 2 bases from V and 1 base from J, with 5 bases between. The CDR3 contains 13 residues. Germline V gene sequence: CDR1 MNHNS, CDR2 SASEGT. The CDR3 spells CASSEQGNTEAFF. The CDR3, as DNA: TGTGCCAGCAGTGAACAGGGGAACACTGAAGCTTTCTTT.

The chain couples TRBV5-1 to TRBJ2-3; no clear D. CDR3 length: 13 residues. The V end lost 2 bases, the J end lost 6 bases, and 10 bases lay between the germline ends. Germline lookup yields CDR1 SGHRS and CDR2 YFSETQ. The CDR3, as DNA: TGCGCCAGCAGCTTCGCGTCCGGGGATACGCAGTATTTT. This encodes CASSFASGDTQYF.

The chain couples TRBV10-2 to TRBJ1-5; a weak D match, TRBD1 (5 bases). The CDR3 loop spans 15 amino acids. Trimming removed 2 bases at V and 0 bases at J, with 8 bases between. Germline V gene lookup returns CDR1 WSHSY and CDR2 SAAADI. The CDR3: CASSETGYSNQPQHF. DNA for the CDR3: TGCGCCAGCAGTGAGACAGGTTATAGCAATCAGCCCCAGCATTTT.

This clone was seen a handful of times. The chain carries TRBV15 and TRBJ1-3; TRBD1 aligns across 12 bases. Germline lookup yields CDR1 LNHNV and CDR2 YYDKDF (reference sequence). The V and J ends lost 2 bases and 3 bases, in that order; junction bases with no gene match: 11. The CDR3 spans 19 residues. DNA for the CDR3: TGTGCCACCAGCAGAAGGGGGACAGGGGGCGCAGTTTATGGAAACACCATATATTTT. It specifies CATSRRGTGGAVYGNTIYF.

This chain joins TRBV5-1 and TRBJ1-1, with 9 bases fitting TRBD1. V lost 4 bases, J lost 5 bases, and 6 bases stayed unmatched. The CDR3 runs 14 residues. The germline gives CDR1 SGHRS, CDR2 YFSETQ. Written as DNA, the CDR3 is TGCGCCAGCAGCCCAAGACAGGGGGAGACTGAAGCTTTCTTT. This encodes CASSPRQGETEAFF.

This rearrangement joins TRBV7-6 to TRBJ1-1; possibly TRBD1 for D (6 bases). CDR3 length equals 15 residues. Germline CDR1 reads SGHVS; CDR2 reads FNYEAQ. Deletions cut 4 bases from V and 1 base from J, with 13 bases between. CDR3 amino acids: CASSSAGARNTEAFF. DNA of the CDR3: TGTGCCAGCAGCTCAGCAGGGGCAAGGAACACTGAAGCTTTCTTT.

This clone appeared a few times. The chain combines TRBV7-9 with TRBJ2-1, with 15 bases matching TRBD2. The CDR3 extends over 15 amino acids. CDR1 is SEHNR and CDR2 is FQNEAQ in the germline V gene (reference sequence). V trimming: 5 bases; J trimming: 8 bases; junction bases outside the gene matches: 4. Here the CDR3 DNA reads TGTGCCAGCAGCCGGACTAGCGGGGGGGCGGATGAGCAGTTCTTC. Amino acids: CASSRTSGGADEQFF.